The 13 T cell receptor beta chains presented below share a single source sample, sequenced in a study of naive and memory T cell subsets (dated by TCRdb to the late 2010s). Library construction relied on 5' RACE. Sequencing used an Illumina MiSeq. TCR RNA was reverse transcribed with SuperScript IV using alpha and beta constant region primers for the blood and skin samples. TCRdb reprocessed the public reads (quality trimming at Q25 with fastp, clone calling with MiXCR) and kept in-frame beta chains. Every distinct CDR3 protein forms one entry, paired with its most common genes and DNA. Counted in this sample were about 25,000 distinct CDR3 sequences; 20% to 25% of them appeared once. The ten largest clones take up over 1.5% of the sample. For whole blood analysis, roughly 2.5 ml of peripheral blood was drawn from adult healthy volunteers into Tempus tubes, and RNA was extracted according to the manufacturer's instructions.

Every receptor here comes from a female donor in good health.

CDR3 bases: TGCAGTGCGAGACTAGTGGGCGGCACAGATACGCAGTATTTT. Translated: CSARLVGGTDTQYF. V gene TRBV20-1 combines with J gene TRBJ2-3; a possible D gene is TRBD2 (6 bases). V gave up 6 bases and J gave up 1 base, with 14 bases separating them. The germline V gene has CDR1 DFQATT and CDR2 SNEGSKA (reference sequence). The CDR3 consists of 14 residues.

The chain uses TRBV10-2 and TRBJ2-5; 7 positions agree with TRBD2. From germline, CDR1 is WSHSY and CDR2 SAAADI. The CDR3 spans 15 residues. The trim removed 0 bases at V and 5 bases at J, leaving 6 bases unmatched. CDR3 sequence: CASSESVAGAETQYF. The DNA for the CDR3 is TGCGCCAGCAGTGAGTCGGTGGCGGGAGCTGAGACCCAGTACTTC.

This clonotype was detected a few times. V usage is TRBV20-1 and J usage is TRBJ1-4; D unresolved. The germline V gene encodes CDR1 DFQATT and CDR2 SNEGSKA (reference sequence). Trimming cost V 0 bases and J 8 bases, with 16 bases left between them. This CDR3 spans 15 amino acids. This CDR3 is CSARDSGGLGEKLFF. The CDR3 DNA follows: TGCAGTGCTAGAGACTCCGGAGGGTTAGGCGAAAAACTGTTTTTT.

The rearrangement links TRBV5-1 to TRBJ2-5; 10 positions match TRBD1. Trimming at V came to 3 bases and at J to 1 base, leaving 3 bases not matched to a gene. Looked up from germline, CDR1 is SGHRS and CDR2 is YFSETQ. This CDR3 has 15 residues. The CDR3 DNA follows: TGCGCCAGCAGCTGGGACAGGGGTACCCAAGAGACCCAGTACTTC. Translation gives CASSWDRGTQETQYF.

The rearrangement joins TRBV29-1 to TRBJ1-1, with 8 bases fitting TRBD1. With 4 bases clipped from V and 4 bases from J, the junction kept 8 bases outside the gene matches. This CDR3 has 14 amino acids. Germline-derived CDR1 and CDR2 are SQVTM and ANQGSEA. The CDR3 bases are TGCAGCGTTGGGACAGGGCCTAGGTCCACTGAAGCTTTCTTT. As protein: CSVGTGPRSTEAFF.

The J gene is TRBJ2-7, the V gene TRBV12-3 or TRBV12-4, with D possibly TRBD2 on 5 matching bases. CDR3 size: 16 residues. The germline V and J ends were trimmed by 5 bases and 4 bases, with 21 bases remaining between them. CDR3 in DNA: TGTGCCAGCAGTCCCCGAGCGGTTGGGCCGCTGTACGAGCAGTACTTC. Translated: CASSPRAVGPLYEQYF.

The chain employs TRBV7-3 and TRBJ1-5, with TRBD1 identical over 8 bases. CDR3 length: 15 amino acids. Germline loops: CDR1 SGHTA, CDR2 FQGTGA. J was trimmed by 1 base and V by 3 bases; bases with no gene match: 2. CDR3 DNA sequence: TGTGCCAGCAGCTTGACAGGGGACAGCAATCAGCCCCAGCATTTT. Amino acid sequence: CASSLTGDSNQPQHF.

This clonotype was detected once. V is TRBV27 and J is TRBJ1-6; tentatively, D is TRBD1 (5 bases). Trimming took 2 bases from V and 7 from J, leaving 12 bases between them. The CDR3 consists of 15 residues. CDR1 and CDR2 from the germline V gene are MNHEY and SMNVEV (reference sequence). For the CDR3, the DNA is TGTGCCAGCAGTTTAATGGGCAGGGAAAATTCACCCCTCCACTTT. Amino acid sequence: CASSLMGRENSPLHF.

CDR3 DNA: TGTGCCAGCAGCGAGGTTGGGGCACGGCGGGCTTTCTTT. This codes for CASSEVGARRAFF. The chain recombines TRBV6-5 with TRBJ1-1; D might be TRBD1 (5 bases). Trimming shortened V by 6 bases and J by 11 bases, and 19 bases separated the two germline ends. The V gene's germline CDR1 is MNHEY and CDR2 SVGAGI. The CDR3 runs 13 residues.

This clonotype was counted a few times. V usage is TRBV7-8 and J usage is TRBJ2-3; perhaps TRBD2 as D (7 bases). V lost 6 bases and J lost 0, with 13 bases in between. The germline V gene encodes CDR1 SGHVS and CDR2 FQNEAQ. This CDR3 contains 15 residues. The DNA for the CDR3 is TGTGCCAGCAGGGGGGCTAGCGGAAGCACAGATACGCAGTATTTT. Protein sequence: CASRGASGSTDTQYF.

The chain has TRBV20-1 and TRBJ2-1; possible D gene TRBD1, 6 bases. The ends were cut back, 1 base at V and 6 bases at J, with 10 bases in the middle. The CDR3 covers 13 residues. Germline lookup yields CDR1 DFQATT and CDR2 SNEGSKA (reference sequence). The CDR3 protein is CSARGQATNEQFF. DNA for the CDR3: TGCAGTGCTAGAGGACAGGCAACCAATGAGCAGTTCTTC.

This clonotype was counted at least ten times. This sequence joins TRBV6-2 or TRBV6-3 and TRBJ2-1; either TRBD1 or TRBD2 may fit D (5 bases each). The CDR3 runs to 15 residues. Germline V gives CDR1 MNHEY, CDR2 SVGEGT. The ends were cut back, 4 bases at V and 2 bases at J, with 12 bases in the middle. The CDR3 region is CASSSGTVTYNEQFF. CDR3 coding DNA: TGTGCCAGCAGTTCTGGGACCGTTACCTACAATGAGCAGTTCTTC.

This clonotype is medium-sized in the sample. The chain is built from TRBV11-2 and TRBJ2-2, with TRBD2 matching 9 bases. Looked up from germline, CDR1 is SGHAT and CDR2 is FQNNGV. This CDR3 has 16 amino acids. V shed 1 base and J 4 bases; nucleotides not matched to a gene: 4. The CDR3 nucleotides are TGTGCCAGCAGCTTAGGTGCTAGCGGGATCACCGGGGAGCTGTTTTTT. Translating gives CASSLGASGITGELFF.